These T cell receptor beta chains were read from a single sample in a study of CD8 T cells in ankylosing spondylitis. TCRdb called the 5' RACE reads again in MiXCR, with one record for every CDR3 protein. There are under 450,000 distinct CDR3 sequences in the sample; roughly 20% occur only once, and under 15% lies in the top ten. Input material: blood, either unsorted or a sorted T cell fraction (not recorded which). Receptors originate from a male donor with ankylosing spondylitis or in good health (not recorded which). Each CDR3 is given with its conserved first and last residue. Fields, in order: J gene, clone size, D gene, CDR3 length, V gene, CDR3 protein, CDR3 DNA. D genes are given only for firm matches. Size is omitted from some rows. Given values are once, few, many or a class for expanded clones.

>TRBJ1-4|few|TRBD1|16|TRBV5-8
CASELLFTGQNEKLFF
TGTGCCAGTGAACTACTATTTACGGGACAGAATGAAAAACTGTTTTTT
>TRBJ2-3|few|NA|11|TRBV20-1
CSASSTDTQYF
TGCAGTGCTTCAAGCACAGATACGCAGTATTTT
>TRBJ2-4|NA|TRBD1|17|TRBV7-3
CASSSGTAVKAKNIQYF
TGTGCCAGCAGCTCCGGGACAGCCGTTAAAGCCAAAAACATTCAGTACTTC
>TRBJ2-7|NA|TRBD2|16|TRBV6-1
CASSEVSGLAGHEQYF
TGTGCCAGCAGTGAAGTCTCCGGGCTAGCGGGCCACGAGCAGTACTTC
>TRBJ2-1|NA|NA|14|TRBV30
CAWSGGSLYNEQFF
TGTGCCTGGAGCGGGGGCTCTCTCTACAATGAGCAGTTCTTC
>TRBJ2-2|few|TRBD2|14|TRBV14
CASRAGIKIGELFF
TGTGCCAGCAGAGCGGGGATAAAGATCGGGGAGCTGTTTTTT
>TRBJ2-1|NA|NA|12|TRBV29-1
CSVEGVRDEQFF
TGCAGCGTTGAGGGGGTTCGAGATGAGCAGTTCTTC
>TRBJ2-7|many|TRBD1|14|TRBV12-3/TRBV12-4
CASSFGTGFGEQYF
TGTGCCAGCAGTTTCGGGACAGGGTTTGGCGAGCAGTACTTC
>TRBJ2-1|NA|NA|20|TRBV3-1
CASSQERSLFGGASYNEQFF
TGTGCCAGCAGCCAAGAAAGGTCTTTGTTTGGGGGGGCCTCCTACAATGAGCAGTTCTTC
>TRBJ2-7|NA|TRBD2|16|TRBV13
CASSLEGSAGGNEQYF
TGTGCCAGCAGCTTAGAGGGCTCGGCGGGGGGCAACGAGCAGTACTTC
>TRBJ2-7|NA|TRBD2|14|TRBV4-1
CASSPGTSAGEQYF
TGCGCCAGCAGCCCCGGGACTAGCGCCGGCGAGCAGTACTTC
>TRBJ2-1|NA|NA|13|TRBV4-2
CASSQDGGSEQFF
TGTGCCAGCAGCCAAGATGGGGGGAGCGAGCAGTTCTTC
>TRBJ2-1|many|NA|12|TRBV20-1
CSASGQNNEQFF
TGCAGTGCTAGTGGTCAAAACAATGAGCAGTTCTTC
>TRBJ2-7|few|TRBD2|17|TRBV28
CASRKGTSGGLSYEQYF
TGTGCCAGCAGAAAAGGGACTAGCGGGGGGCTGTCCTACGAGCAGTACTTC
>TRBJ2-2|few|NA|16|TRBV5-1
CASSWDFGRDTGELFF
TGCGCCAGCAGCTGGGACTTCGGGCGAGACACCGGGGAGCTGTTTTTT
>TRBJ1-4|few|TRBD1|17|TRBV20-1
CSAKSDRGDTTNEKLFF
TGCAGTGCTAAATCGGACAGGGGCGACACAACTAATGAAAAACTGTTTTTT
>TRBJ2-7|NA|NA|14|TRBV7-9
CASSFGSGAVEQYF
TGTGCCAGCAGCTTTGGGTCGGGTGCTGTCGAGCAGTACTTC
>TRBJ2-5|NA|NA|14|TRBV24-1
CATSDFQGGETQYF
TGTGCCACCAGTGATTTTCAGGGTGGGGAGACCCAGTACTTC
>TRBJ2-3|NA|TRBD1|19|TRBV28
CASSFSGQGQYDYTDTQYF
TGTGCCAGCAGTTTCAGTGGACAGGGCCAGTACGATTACACAGATACGCAGTATTTT
>TRBJ1-5|NA|NA|15|TRBV5-5
CASSLSKGYNQPQHF
TGTGCCAGCAGCTTGTCAAAGGGGTACAATCAGCCCCAGCATTTT
>TRBJ2-3|NA|NA|16|TRBV4-2
CASSQPLSASTDTQYF
TGTGCCAGCAGCCAGCCTCTATCGGCTAGCACAGATACGCAGTATTTT
>TRBJ2-1|few|NA|14|TRBV6-2/TRBV6-3
CASSYSGVYNEQFF
TGTGCCAGCAGTTACTCGGGGGTCTACAATGAGCAGTTCTTC
>TRBJ2-7|few|NA|14|TRBV13
CASSPDPSGYEQYF
TGTGCCAGCAGCCCGGATCCGTCCGGCTACGAGCAGTACTTC
>TRBJ2-7|NA|NA|17|TRBV11-2
CASSLPIRGTNPYEQYF
TGTGCCAGCAGCTTACCGATCCGGGGGACAAACCCCTACGAGCAGTACTTC
>TRBJ2-1|NA|TRBD2|18|TRBV28
CASSLGTSGGRSYNEQFF
TGTGCCAGCAGTTTAGGGACTAGCGGGGGGCGGTCCTACAATGAGCAGTTCTTC
>TRBJ1-1|few|TRBD1|14|TRBV27
CASSTDRELAEAFF
TGTGCCAGCAGTACGGACAGGGAATTAGCTGAAGCTTTCTTT
>TRBJ2-1|NA|TRBD2|18|TRBV20-1
CSARGGTSGSSSYNEQFF
TGCAGTGCTAGAGGGGGGACTAGCGGCTCGAGCTCCTACAATGAGCAGTTCTTC
>TRBJ2-7|many|TRBD2|14|TRBV29-1
CSSLGGGADDEQYF
TGCAGCTCACTGGGGGGGGGAGCCGACGACGAGCAGTACTTC
>TRBJ2-2|few|TRBD1|18|TRBV5-6
CASRREYRDRGPDGELFF
TGTGCCAGCAGAAGAGAGTACCGGGACAGGGGGCCTGACGGGGAGCTGTTTTTT
>TRBJ2-1|NA|TRBD1|14|TRBV12-3/TRBV12-4
CASSLWDRVDEQFF
TGTGCCAGCAGTTTGTGGGACAGGGTTGATGAGCAGTTCTTC
>TRBJ2-4|many|TRBD1|12|TRBV29-1
CSATGVGNIQYF
TGCAGCGCTACAGGGGTGGGAAACATTCAGTACTTC
>TRBJ2-1|few|NA|13|TRBV29-1
CSAEEPGGWEQFF
TGCAGCGCAGAGGAACCCGGGGGTTGGGAGCAGTTCTTC
>TRBJ2-3|few|NA|12|TRBV11-2
CASRIAPDTQYF
TGTGCCAGCAGGATAGCCCCAGATACGCAGTATTTT
>TRBJ1-5|few|NA|14|TRBV12-3/TRBV12-4
CASGIGGGGQPQHF
TGTGCCAGCGGGATCGGTGGGGGGGGTCAGCCCCAGCATTTT
>TRBJ2-3|NA|NA|14|TRBV4-1
CASSQGLDTDTQYF
TGCGCCAGCAGCCAAGGGCTCGACACAGATACGCAGTATTTT
>TRBJ2-1|few|NA|15|TRBV12-3/TRBV12-4
CASSLVLGSDNEQFF
TGTGCCAGCAGTTTAGTACTTGGTTCGGACAATGAGCAGTTCTTC
>TRBJ2-5|NA|TRBD1|15|TRBV29-1
CSVERQDRGWETQYF
TGCAGCGTTGAGAGACAAGACAGGGGATGGGAGACCCAGTACTTC
>TRBJ1-4|NA|TRBD1|15|TRBV12-3/TRBV12-4
CASSFRDRVKEKLFF
TGTGCCAGCAGTTTCCGGGACAGGGTAAAGGAAAAACTGTTTTTT
>TRBJ2-3|few|NA|16|TRBV5-8
CASSAGGGGRTDTQYF
TGTGCCAGCAGCGCCGGGGGAGGGGGCCGCACAGATACGCAGTATTTT
>TRBJ2-2|many|NA|15|TRBV4-2
CASNSPELNTGELFF
TGTGCCAGCAATTCACCGGAGCTGAACACCGGGGAGCTGTTTTTT
>TRBJ2-2|NA|TRBD2|15|TRBV12-3/TRBV12-4
CASSLWLADTGELFF
TGTGCCAGCAGTTTATGGCTAGCGGACACCGGGGAGCTGTTTTTT
>TRBJ2-1|NA|TRBD2|12|TRBV28
CASAGGYNEQFF
TGTGCCAGCGCGGGGGGATACAATGAGCAGTTCTTC
>TRBJ1-5|NA|NA|16|TRBV6-2/TRBV6-3
CASRLGAGGARQPQHF
TGTGCCAGCAGATTGGGGGCGGGGGGGGCACGGCAGCCCCAGCATTTT
>TRBJ2-1|few|TRBD2|15|TRBV12-3/TRBV12-4
CASSPTSGGPNEQFF
TGTGCCAGCAGCCCAACTAGCGGGGGCCCCAATGAGCAGTTCTTC
>TRBJ2-1|NA|TRBD1|13|TRBV12-3/TRBV12-4
CASSTGTASGQFF
TGTGCCAGCAGTACAGGGACAGCCTCTGGGCAGTTCTTC
>TRBJ2-7|NA|NA|14|TRBV10-2
CASSETFSSYEQYF
TGCGCCAGCAGTGAGACCTTTTCCTCCTACGAGCAGTACTTC
>TRBJ2-3|few|TRBD2|15|TRBV27
CASSLASGGGDTQYF
TGTGCCAGCAGTTTGGCTAGCGGGGGGGGAGATACGCAGTATTTT
>TRBJ2-3|NA|TRBD1|12|TRBV24-1
CASGQGANTQYF
TGTGCCTCGGGACAGGGGGCGAATACGCAGTATTTT
>TRBJ2-5|NA|TRBD1|16|TRBV9
CASSVDPGQARETQYF
TGTGCCAGCAGCGTAGACCCGGGACAGGCGAGGGAGACCCAGTACTTC
>TRBJ2-7|few|TRBD1|15|TRBV9
CASSVGAGGNGEQYF
TGTGCCAGCAGCGTAGGGGCAGGGGGCAATGGAGAGCAGTACTTC
>TRBJ1-1|few|NA|11|TRBV7-9
CASSRTLEAFF
TGTGCCAGCAGCCGGACTCTTGAAGCTTTCTTT
>TRBJ2-2|NA|TRBD2|18|TRBV5-1
CASSLVGGGPGEVGELFF
TGCGCCAGCAGCTTGGTCGGCGGGGGGCCCGGAGAGGTCGGGGAGCTGTTTTTT
>TRBJ1-6|once|NA|14|TRBV7-2
CASSLVGVGAPLHF
TGTGCCAGCAGCTTAGTTGGGGTTGGGGCGCCCCTCCACTTT
>TRBJ2-7|few|NA|14|TRBV20-1
CSAGDSRLLYEQYF
TGCAGTGCTGGCGACAGTCGCCTCTTGTACGAGCAGTACTTC
>TRBJ2-7|few|TRBD1|13|TRBV28
CASSDRVAYEQYF
TGTGCCAGCAGTGACAGGGTCGCCTACGAGCAGTACTTC
>TRBJ2-3|NA|TRBD2|18|TRBV3-1
CASAPPGTSGGYTDTQYF
TGTGCCAGCGCTCCCCCCGGGACTAGCGGGGGCTACACAGATACGCAGTATTTT
>TRBJ1-5|NA|NA|15|TRBV7-8
CASSPGTARNQPQHF
TGTGCCAGCAGCCCCGGGACGGCCAGGAATCAGCCCCAGCATTTT
>TRBJ2-5|NA|NA|14|TRBV20-1
CSAREGLGQETQYF
TGCAGTGCTAGAGAGGGACTGGGGCAAGAGACCCAGTACTTC